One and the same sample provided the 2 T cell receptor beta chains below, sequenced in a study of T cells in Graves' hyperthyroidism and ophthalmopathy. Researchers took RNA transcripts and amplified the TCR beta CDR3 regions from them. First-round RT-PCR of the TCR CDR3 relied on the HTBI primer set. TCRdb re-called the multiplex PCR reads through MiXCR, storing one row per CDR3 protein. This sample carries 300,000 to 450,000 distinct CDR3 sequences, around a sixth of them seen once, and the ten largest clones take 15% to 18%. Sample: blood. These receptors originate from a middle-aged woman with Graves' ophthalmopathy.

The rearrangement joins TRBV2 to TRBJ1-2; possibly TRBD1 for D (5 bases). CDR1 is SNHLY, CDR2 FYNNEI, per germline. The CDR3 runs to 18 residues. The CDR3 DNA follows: TGTGTCGGCAGTGTGGCAGGGTCTCCCCCTAAAACTAACTATGGCTACACCTTC. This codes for CVGSVAGSPPKTNYGYTF. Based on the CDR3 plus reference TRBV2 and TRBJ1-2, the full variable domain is EPEVTQTPSHQVTQMGQEVILRCVPISNHLYFYWYRQILGQKVEFLVSFYNNEISEKSEIFDDQFSVERPDGSNFTLKIRSTKLEDSAMYFCVGSVAGSPPKTNYGYTFGSGTRLTVV.

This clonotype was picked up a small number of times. This CDR3 reads CASSPQQRAFGTVQYF. CDR3 sequence (DNA): TGTGCCAGCTCACCGCAGCAGCGGGCTTTCGGAACCGTTCAGTACTTC. This rearrangement joins TRBV18 to TRBJ2-4, with D possibly TRBD2 on 6 matching bases. V lost 3 bases, J lost 11 bases, and 23 bases lay in between. Germline lookup yields CDR1 KGHSH and CDR2 LQKENI. The CDR3 runs 16 residues.